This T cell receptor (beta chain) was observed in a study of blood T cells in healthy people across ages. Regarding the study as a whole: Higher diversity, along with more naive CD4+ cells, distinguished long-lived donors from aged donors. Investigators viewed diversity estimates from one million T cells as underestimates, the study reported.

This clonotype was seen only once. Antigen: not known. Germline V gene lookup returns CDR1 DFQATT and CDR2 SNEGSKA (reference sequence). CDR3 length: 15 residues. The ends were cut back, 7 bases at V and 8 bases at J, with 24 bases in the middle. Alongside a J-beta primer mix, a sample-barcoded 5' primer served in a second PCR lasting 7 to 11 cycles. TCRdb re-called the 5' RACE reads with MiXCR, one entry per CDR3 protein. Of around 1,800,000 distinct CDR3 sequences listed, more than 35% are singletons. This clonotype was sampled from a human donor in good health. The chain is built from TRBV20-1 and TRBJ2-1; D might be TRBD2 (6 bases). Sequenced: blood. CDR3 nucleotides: TGCAGTGGCCCCCCTCAGGCGGGGTCTATCGATGAGCAGTTCTTC. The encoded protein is CSGPPQAGSIDEQFF.